One sample yielded the 17 T cell receptor beta chains listed below, sequenced in a study of T-cell reconstitution after alpha-beta-depleted transplantation in children. Unique molecular identifiers were used in preparing the TCRbeta library. TCRdb ran MiXCR on the PCR reads and lists one entry per CDR3 protein. The sample comprises approximately 800,000 distinct CDR3 sequences, 16% of which are singletons, and approximately 4.5% rests with the top ten. Material: PBMCs, mostly from graft donor cells, obtained 360 days after TCRalphabeta/CD19-depleted stem cell transplant. The receptors were sampled from a male patient between 10 and 17 years old who had a stem cell transplant for acute lymphoblastic leukemia, so the T cells may come from the graft donor.

This clonotype was seen ten or more times. The chain recombines TRBV5-1 with TRBJ2-7, with a tentative D call TRBD2 (6 bases). This CDR3 has 14 residues. Germline V lookup: CDR1 SGHRS, CDR2 YFSETQ. V was clipped by 0 bases and J by 3 bases, with 10 bases between them. CDR3 in amino acids: CASSLGYGSYEQYF. The CDR3 DNA sequence: TGCGCCAGCAGCTTGGGTTACGGGAGCTACGAGCAGTACTTC.

The chain joins TRBV4-1 to TRBJ2-1; weak D call: TRBD1 (5 bases). The CDR3 contains 15 residues. V dropped 3 bases and J dropped 0 bases, with 9 bases sitting between them. The germline V gene encodes CDR1 MGHRA and CDR2 YSYEKL. The CDR3 sequence is CASSQGLISYNEQFF. In DNA form, the CDR3 reads TGCGCCAGCAGCCAGGGGCTCATCTCCTACAATGAGCAGTTCTTC.

This clonotype came up a few times. CDR3 loop: CASSLETAGELFF. The CDR3 coding sequence is TGCGCCAGCAGCTTGGAGACGGCAGGGGAGCTGTTTTTT. The J gene is TRBJ2-2, the V gene TRBV5-1; D is uncertain. In germline, CDR1 is SGHRS, CDR2 YFSETQ. The CDR3 sequence is 13 residues long. V dropped 0 bases and J dropped 8 bases, with 8 bases sitting between them.

V is TRBV29-1 and J is TRBJ1-1, with D hard to call. This CDR3 has 13 residues. Germline CDR1 is SQVTM and CDR2 is ANQGSEA. The V end lost 5 bases, the J end lost 6 bases, and 16 bases lay between the germline ends. CDR3: CSVSRPPDPEAFF. CDR3 DNA: TGCAGCGTTTCAAGGCCCCCCGACCCTGAAGCTTTCTTT.

This clonotype was counted a few times. Mismatch with germline at one junction end may stem from a read error. The chain recombines TRBV6-5 with TRBJ2-1, with D possibly matching TRBD2 (6 bases). Germline CDR1 reads MNHEY; CDR2 reads SVGAGI. There are 14 residues in the CDR3. CDR3 nucleotide sequence: TGTGCCAGCAGTAACTCCGGGACTTACAATGAGCAGTTCTTC. Encoded protein: CASSNSGTYNEQFF.

In this sample, this clonotype turned up a few times. The genes are TRBV9 and TRBJ2-3; 9 bases match TRBD1. V was clipped by 0 bases and J by 3 bases; unmatched bases: 5. CDR3 length: 16 residues. Germline CDR1 is SGDLS and CDR2 is YYNGEE. CDR3 amino acids: CASSVGGTGRTDTQYF. CDR3 nucleotides: TGTGCCAGCAGCGTAGGGGGGACAGGGCGAACAGATACGCAGTATTTT.

The chain couples TRBV11-2 to TRBJ1-1; D might be TRBD1 (5 bases). Germline assignment: CDR1 SGHAT and CDR2 FQNNGV. The ends were cut back, 0 bases at V and 1 base at J, with 12 bases in the middle. CDR3 length equals 16 residues. For the CDR3, the DNA is TGTGCCAGCAGCTTAGAGGACATTAGATGGAACACTGAAGCTTTCTTT. It translates to CASSLEDIRWNTEAFF.

This clonotype came up a few times. V usage is TRBV18 and J usage is TRBJ2-5; tentatively, D is TRBD1 or TRBD2 (6 bases each). Germline V gives CDR1 KGHSH, CDR2 LQKENI. The CDR3 is 13 residues long. V lost 3 bases and J 5 bases, leaving 10 bases between the germline ends. CDR3 residues: CASSPWRGETQYF. CDR3 DNA sequence: TGTGCCAGCTCACCGTGGAGGGGGGAGACCCAGTACTTC.

The chain combines TRBV21-1 with TRBJ1-1; the table's D call, TRBD1, has no DNA check behind it. TRBV21-1 counts as a pseudogene. The CDR3 length is 19 residues. CDR3 sequence reads: CASSKDGAVLVPMNTEAFF. Written as DNA, the CDR3 is TGTGCCAGCAGCAAAGATGGGGCCGTACTTGTTCCTATGAACACTGAAGCTTTCTTT.

The chain employs TRBV28 and TRBJ2-4; D uncertain. Trimming cost V 3 bases and J 3 bases, with 15 bases left between them. This CDR3 contains 16 residues. Germline V gene data show CDR1 as MDHEN and CDR2 as SYDVKM. The CDR3 sequence is CASSFLALEDKNIQYF. CDR3 sequence (DNA): TGTGCCAGCAGTTTTTTGGCCCTAGAGGACAAAAACATTCAGTACTTC. Supplemented by reference TRBV28 and TRBJ2-4, the full variable domain reads DVKVTQSSRYLVKRTGEKVFLECVQDMDHENMFWYRQDPGLGLRLIYFSYDVKMKEKGDIPEGYSVSREKKERFSLILESASTNQTSMYLCASSFLALEDKNIQYFGAGTRLSVL.

This clonotype has a count of ten or more. The chain recombines TRBV11-2 with TRBJ2-7, with D maybe TRBD2 (5 bases). With 0 bases removed from V and 1 base from J, the gap between germline ends came to 10 bases. The CDR3 is 15 amino acids. The germline V gene encodes CDR1 SGHAT and CDR2 FQNNGV. The CDR3 loop is CASSLERRGSYEQYF. In DNA form, the CDR3 reads TGTGCCAGCAGCTTAGAACGTCGCGGGTCCTACGAGCAGTACTTC.

The rearrangement uses TRBV5-6 and TRBJ1-1; D uncertain. The V gene's germline CDR1 is SGHDT and CDR2 YYEEEE. V lost 0 bases and J 2 bases, leaving 8 bases between the germline ends. This CDR3 has 14 residues. The CDR3 DNA reads as TGTGCCAGCAGCTTGGGGCGGCCTAACACTGAAGCTTTCTTT. Its translation: CASSLGRPNTEAFF. The full variable domain, with the rest looked up from reference TRBV5-6 and TRBJ1-1, is DAGVTQSPTHLIKTRGQQVTLRCSPKSGHDTVSWYQQALGQGPQFIFQYYEEEERQRGNFPDRFSGHQFPNYSSELNVNALLLGDSALYLCASSLGRPNTEAFFGQGTRLTVV.

The V and J genes are TRBV9 and TRBJ2-2, with D unresolved. This CDR3 has 12 residues. V was pared by 1 base and J by 7 bases, with 5 bases between. The germline gives CDR1 SGDLS, CDR2 YYNGEE. Written as DNA, the CDR3 is TGTGCCAGCAGCGTAACGGGCGGGGAGCTGTTTTTT. This codes for CASSVTGGELFF.

This clonotype came up many times. The chain has TRBV29-1 and TRBJ2-1; TRBD2 agrees at 8 bases. CDR1 and CDR2 (germline): SQVTM, ANQGSEA. The CDR3 is 15 amino acids. V was clipped by 4 bases and J by 10 bases; unmatched bases: 15. The CDR3 loop is CSVAPTSGSFREQFF. CDR3 nucleotides: TGCAGCGTTGCCCCCACTAGCGGATCCTTTCGGGAGCAGTTCTTC.

This chain links TRBV5-1 with TRBJ1-4; 9 nucleotides align to TRBD1. The V and J ends lost 0 bases and 5 bases, in that order; junction bases with no gene match: 2. The CDR3 runs to 15 residues. CDR1 SGHRS and CDR2 YFSETQ come from the germline V gene. CDR3 coding DNA: TGCGCCAGCAGCTTGGGGGACAGGGAAAATGAAAAACTGTTTTTT. It yields the protein CASSLGDRENEKLFF.

The V call is TRBV10-3, the J call TRBJ2-1; 7 bases match TRBD2. CDR1 and CDR2 (germline): ENHRY, SYGVKD. With 0 bases clipped from V and 13 bases from J, the junction kept 18 bases outside the gene matches. The CDR3 length is 17 residues. The CDR3 coding sequence is TGTGCCATCAGTGAGTCGTATCGGGAGGAAAGCTCGCAACCCCAGTTCTTC. This sequence encodes CAISESYREESSQPQFF.

This clonotype was counted ten times or more. The chain has TRBV20-1 and TRBJ1-2, with D uncertain. The CDR3 consists of 13 residues. The V end was cut by 3 bases, the J end by 4 bases, with 12 bases between. Germline V CDR1 and CDR2: DFQATT, SNEGSKA (reference sequence). DNA of the CDR3: TGCAGTGCTAGGACCGTGGTGGCCTATGGCTACACCTTC. Its protein is CSARTVVAYGYTF.